The source of this TCR beta chain is a study of OX40 agonist ivuxolimab in advanced cancers. Whole-study context: Ivuxolimab, an agonist antibody against OX40 (CD134), was given to patients. Patients in dose escalation had liver, melanoma, kidney or head and neck cancers.

The CDR3 sequence is 13 residues long. In germline, CDR1 is SGHVS, CDR2 FQNEAQ. Trimming cost V 5 bases and J 7 bases; bases outside gene matches: 4. TCRdb keeps only in-frame clones here, not all; method: immunoSEQ multiplex PCR. The table includes 40,000 to 60,000 clones, approximately 95% detected once. This TCR derives from an adult with an advanced solid tumor such as melanoma, head and neck, liver or kidney cancer. The specimen comprised CD4+ or CD8+ T cells sorted from blood, sampled in a trial of the OX40 agonist ivuxolimab. This chain connects TRBV7-8 to TRBJ2-2, with 7 nucleotides matching TRBD1. CDR3 protein: CASSPRTGGELFF. CDR3 in DNA: TGTGCCAGCAGCCCTAGGACAGGCGGGGAGCTGTTTTTT.